The rows below give T cell receptor beta chains drawn from one sample of a study of T cells in Graves' hyperthyroidism and ophthalmopathy. TCRdb reprocessed the multiplex PCR reads with MiXCR, giving one entry per CDR3 protein. The sample has fewer than 450,000 distinct CDR3 sequences, 13% to 15% seen once. Source material: blood. Every receptor here comes from an older woman with Graves' ophthalmopathy. Both conserved end residues are part of each CDR3. The D gene is left open where the match is weak. Only some rows state a clone size, as once, few, many or a class for expanded clones.

CDR3 protein: CSARPREGTDTQYF; CDR3 DNA: TGCAGTGCTAGACCGCGGGAGGGCACAGATACGCAGTATTTT; clone size: few; D gene: TRBD2; V gene: TRBV20-1; J gene: TRBJ2-3
CDR3 protein: CSAIGTSGGEQFF; CDR3 DNA: TGCAGTGCTATAGGGACCTCGGGAGGTGAGCAGTTCTTC; clone size: many; D gene: TRBD2; V gene: TRBV20-1; J gene: TRBJ2-1
CDR3 protein: CASTTTGLRGEQYF; CDR3 DNA: TGTGCCAGCACCACCACAGGGTTGAGGGGCGAGCAGTACTTC; clone size: many; D gene: .; V gene: TRBV6-1; J gene: TRBJ2-7
CDR3 protein: CSVDVPRGAYNEQFF; CDR3 DNA: TGCAGCGTTGACGTTCCCCGGGGAGCCTACAATGAGCAGTTCTTC; clone size: .; D gene: .; V gene: TRBV29-1; J gene: TRBJ2-1
CDR3 protein: CASSQERHRQETQYF; CDR3 DNA: TGTGCCAGCAGCCAAGAGCGGCACAGACAAGAGACCCAGTACTTC; clone size: many; D gene: .; V gene: TRBV3-1; J gene: TRBJ2-5
CDR3 protein: CASSPLTGGSREQFF; CDR3 DNA: TGTGCCAGCAGCCCTCTTACGGGAGGGTCGCGGGAGCAGTTCTTC; clone size: many; D gene: TRBD2; V gene: TRBV11-2; J gene: TRBJ2-1
CDR3 protein: CASRKGRNTGELFF; CDR3 DNA: TGTGCCAGCAGAAAGGGCAGAAACACCGGGGAGCTGTTTTTT; clone size: many; D gene: .; V gene: TRBV28; J gene: TRBJ2-2
CDR3 protein: CASSPYRIFTEAFF; CDR3 DNA: TGTGCCAGCAGCCCCTACAGAATCTTCACTGAAGCTTTCTTT; clone size: many; D gene: .; V gene: TRBV7-9; J gene: TRBJ1-1
CDR3 protein: CASSLRDRGIDEQFF; CDR3 DNA: TGTGCCAGCAGTTTAAGGGACAGGGGAATCGATGAGCAGTTCTTC; clone size: many; D gene: TRBD1; V gene: TRBV28; J gene: TRBJ2-1
CDR3 protein: CASRWGVKSYEQYF; CDR3 DNA: TGCGCCAGCAGATGGGGAGTTAAGTCCTACGAGCAGTACTTC; clone size: few; D gene: .; V gene: TRBV10-1; J gene: TRBJ2-7
CDR3 protein: CASSFSTGGRVNEQFF; CDR3 DNA: TGCGCCAGCAGCTTCAGTACAGGGGGGAGGGTCAATGAGCAGTTCTTC; clone size: once; D gene: .; V gene: TRBV5-1; J gene: TRBJ2-1
CDR3 protein: CATPWGSGANTGELFF; CDR3 DNA: TGTGCCACCCCGTGGGGTAGCGGAGCGAACACCGGGGAGCTGTTTTTT; clone size: once; D gene: .; V gene: TRBV7-2; J gene: TRBJ2-2
CDR3 protein: CSARVMGKGDTTEAFF; CDR3 DNA: TGCAGTGCTAGAGTAATGGGGAAAGGGGATACCACTGAAGCTTTCTTT; clone size: many; D gene: .; V gene: TRBV20-1; J gene: TRBJ1-1
CDR3 protein: CASCKTSGRAGETQYF; CDR3 DNA: TGTGCCAGTTGCAAGACTAGCGGGAGGGCCGGAGAGACCCAGTACTTC; clone size: .; D gene: TRBD2; V gene: TRBV19; J gene: TRBJ2-5
CDR3 protein: CSGSRENNEQFF; CDR3 DNA: TGCAGTGGGTCTAGAGAAAACAATGAGCAGTTCTTC; clone size: .; D gene: .; V gene: TRBV20-1; J gene: TRBJ2-1
CDR3 protein: CASRTFGTSPYEQYF; CDR3 DNA: TGTGCCAGCCGGACCTTCGGGACAAGCCCATACGAGCAGTACTTC; clone size: once; D gene: .; V gene: TRBV28; J gene: TRBJ2-7
CDR3 protein: CASSQKGYGEKLFF; CDR3 DNA: TGTGCCAGCAGCCAAAAGGGTTACGGTGAAAAACTGTTTTTT; clone size: many; D gene: .; V gene: TRBV3-1; J gene: TRBJ1-4
CDR3 protein: CASSPQNTEAFF; CDR3 DNA: TGTGCCAGTAGTCCGCAGAACACTGAAGCTTTCTTT; clone size: .; D gene: .; V gene: TRBV19; J gene: TRBJ1-1
CDR3 protein: CSARAPGGSRSYEQYF; CDR3 DNA: TGCAGTGCTAGGGCCCCTGGCGGGAGTAGATCCTACGAGCAGTACTTC; clone size: many; D gene: TRBD2; V gene: TRBV20-1; J gene: TRBJ2-7
CDR3 protein: CASSLQMEDYGYTF; CDR3 DNA: TGCGCCAGCAGCTTGCAGATGGAAGACTATGGCTACACCTTC; clone size: .; D gene: .; V gene: TRBV5-1; J gene: TRBJ1-2
CDR3 protein: CASSHAGSLADEQYF; CDR3 DNA: TGCGCCAGCAGCCACGCCGGTAGTTTGGCTGACGAGCAGTACTTC; clone size: once; D gene: .; V gene: TRBV7-8; J gene: TRBJ2-7
CDR3 protein: CASSVGQSYNEQFF; CDR3 DNA: TGTGCCAGCAGCGTGGGCCAGTCCTACAATGAGCAGTTCTTC; clone size: .; D gene: .; V gene: TRBV9; J gene: TRBJ2-1
CDR3 protein: CASIRSGSWQETQYF; CDR3 DNA: TGTGCCAGCATTCGTAGCGGGAGCTGGCAAGAGACCCAGTACTTC; clone size: few; D gene: TRBD2; V gene: TRBV28; J gene: TRBJ2-5
CDR3 protein: CASSERGQVSYNEQFF; CDR3 DNA: TGTGCCAGCAGTGAAAGGGGACAGGTTTCCTACAATGAGCAGTTCTTC; clone size: few; D gene: TRBD1; V gene: TRBV6-1; J gene: TRBJ2-1
CDR3 protein: CASSLSGTGWDEKLFF; CDR3 DNA: TGTGCCAGCAGCTTATCCGGGACAGGGTGGGATGAAAAACTGTTTTTT; clone size: .; D gene: TRBD1; V gene: TRBV9; J gene: TRBJ1-4
CDR3 protein: CASSPPPGRELFF; CDR3 DNA: TGTGCCAGCAGCCCCCCACCTGGCCGGGAGCTGTTTTTT; clone size: many; D gene: .; V gene: TRBV14; J gene: TRBJ2-2
CDR3 protein: CASSPKGTSPHNEQFF; CDR3 DNA: TGTGCCAGTAGCCCCAAGGGGACTAGCCCACACAATGAGCAGTTCTTC; clone size: .; D gene: TRBD2; V gene: TRBV19; J gene: TRBJ2-1
CDR3 protein: CASSSPGQGGSPLHF; CDR3 DNA: TGTGCCAGCAGCTCACCGGGACAGGGAGGTTCACCCCTCCACTTT; clone size: many; D gene: TRBD1; V gene: TRBV11-2; J gene: TRBJ1-6
CDR3 protein: CAIHPGGGAGELFF; CDR3 DNA: TGTGCCATACACCCAGGGGGAGGTGCCGGGGAGCTGTTTTTT; clone size: few; D gene: .; V gene: TRBV19; J gene: TRBJ2-2
CDR3 protein: CASSRLPAYEQYF; CDR3 DNA: TGTGCCAGTAGTCGGCTACCTGCCTACGAGCAGTACTTC; clone size: .; D gene: .; V gene: TRBV19; J gene: TRBJ2-7
CDR3 protein: CASMLAEQSYNEQFF; CDR3 DNA: TGTGCCAGCATGCTAGCGGAACAGTCCTACAATGAGCAGTTCTTC; clone size: many; D gene: TRBD2; V gene: TRBV2; J gene: TRBJ2-1
CDR3 protein: CASSFDDKATEAFF; CDR3 DNA: TGTGCCAGCAGCTTTGATGATAAAGCCACTGAAGCTTTCTTT; clone size: many; D gene: .; V gene: TRBV11-1; J gene: TRBJ1-1
CDR3 protein: CSARPSDRVGNTIYF; CDR3 DNA: TGCAGTGCTAGACCCTCGGACAGGGTTGGAAACACCATATATTTT; clone size: .; D gene: TRBD1; V gene: TRBV20-1; J gene: TRBJ1-3
CDR3 protein: CASSPDSGKNIQYF; CDR3 DNA: TGTGCCAGCAGCCCGGACTCAGGCAAAAACATTCAGTACTTC; clone size: few; D gene: .; V gene: TRBV7-9; J gene: TRBJ2-4
CDR3 protein: CASSPLLLDSGKDTQYF; CDR3 DNA: TGTGCCAGCTCACCACTCCTACTGGACTCGGGAAAAGATACGCAGTATTTT; clone size: few; D gene: .; V gene: TRBV18; J gene: TRBJ2-3
CDR3 protein: CSASVDSSQYF; CDR3 DNA: TGCAGTGCTAGTGTCGATTCATCGCAGTACTTC; clone size: few; D gene: .; V gene: TRBV20-1; J gene: TRBJ2-7
CDR3 protein: CATGTAYSNQPQHF; CDR3 DNA: TGTGCCACCGGGACAGCGTATAGCAATCAGCCCCAGCATTTT; clone size: .; D gene: TRBD1; V gene: TRBV19; J gene: TRBJ1-5
CDR3 protein: CASNPGPGQGLGEQYF; CDR3 DNA: TGTGCCAGCAACCCCGGCCCGGGACAGGGTCTAGGCGAGCAGTACTTC; clone size: .; D gene: TRBD1; V gene: TRBV9; J gene: TRBJ2-7
CDR3 protein: CASSLFGGIYNEQFF; CDR3 DNA: TGTGCCAGCAGTTTATTTGGGGGTATCTACAATGAGCAGTTCTTC; clone size: many; D gene: .; V gene: TRBV28; J gene: TRBJ2-1
CDR3 protein: CASQTGFYEQYF; CDR3 DNA: TGTGCCAGCCAGACAGGGTTCTACGAGCAGTACTTC; clone size: few; D gene: TRBD1; V gene: TRBV6-4; J gene: TRBJ2-7
CDR3 protein: CASSPQGHEYEQYF; CDR3 DNA: TGTGCCAGCAGCCCCCAAGGACACGAATACGAGCAGTACTTC; clone size: many; D gene: .; V gene: TRBV5-6; J gene: TRBJ2-7
CDR3 protein: CASSPWTATYEQYF; CDR3 DNA: TGTGCCAGCAGCCCCTGGACAGCCACCTACGAGCAGTACTTC; clone size: many; D gene: .; V gene: TRBV3-1; J gene: TRBJ2-7
CDR3 protein: CSATGTSGRMGHEQFF; CDR3 DNA: TGCAGTGCTACCGGGACTAGCGGGAGGATGGGCCATGAGCAGTTCTTC; clone size: .; D gene: TRBD2; V gene: TRBV20-1; J gene: TRBJ2-1
CDR3 protein: CATSRVGGNYGYTF; CDR3 DNA: TGTGCCACCAGCAGAGTCGGAGGGAACTATGGCTACACCTTC; clone size: many; D gene: .; V gene: TRBV15; J gene: TRBJ1-2
CDR3 protein: CASSQGQGPETQYF; CDR3 DNA: TGCGCCAGCAGCCAAGGACAGGGGCCGGAGACCCAGTACTTC; clone size: many; D gene: TRBD1; V gene: TRBV4-1; J gene: TRBJ2-5
CDR3 protein: CASSDFQGHEQFF; CDR3 DNA: TGTGCCAGCAGTGACTTTCAGGGCCATGAGCAGTTCTTC; clone size: few; D gene: .; V gene: TRBV25-1; J gene: TRBJ2-1
CDR3 protein: CASSLLAGPQPQADTQYF; CDR3 DNA: TGTGCCAGCAGCTTACTAGCGGGACCCCAACCCCAGGCAGATACGCAGTATTTT; clone size: many; D gene: TRBD2; V gene: TRBV7-6; J gene: TRBJ2-3
CDR3 protein: CASSLGERQGTEAFF; CDR3 DNA: TGTGCCAGCAGCTTGGGTGAGCGACAGGGGACTGAAGCTTTCTTT; clone size: .; D gene: TRBD1; V gene: TRBV5-6; J gene: TRBJ1-1
CDR3 protein: CATSEPGTGLSYNEQFF; CDR3 DNA: TGTGCCACCAGTGAACCCGGGACAGGGTTATCCTACAATGAGCAGTTCTTC; clone size: many; D gene: TRBD1; V gene: TRBV24-1; J gene: TRBJ2-1
CDR3 protein: CAWRGGASGSNEQYF; CDR3 DNA: TGTGCCTGGAGGGGGGGGGCTAGCGGGAGTAACGAGCAGTACTTC; clone size: .; D gene: TRBD2; V gene: TRBV30; J gene: TRBJ2-7
CDR3 protein: CASSGEAKQGRSNQPQHF; CDR3 DNA: TGTGCCAGCAGCGGCGAAGCAAAACAGGGGCGTAGCAATCAGCCCCAGCATTTT; clone size: few; D gene: TRBD1; V gene: TRBV9; J gene: TRBJ1-5
CDR3 protein: CASSTGYGGYEQYF; CDR3 DNA: TGCGCCAGCAGCACTGGATACGGGGGCTACGAGCAGTACTTC; clone size: few; D gene: .; V gene: TRBV5-1; J gene: TRBJ2-7
CDR3 protein: CASSLGQALGGEKLFF; CDR3 DNA: TGTGCCAGCAGTTTAGGGCAGGCCTTAGGGGGTGAAAAACTGTTTTTT; clone size: .; D gene: .; V gene: TRBV12-3/TRBV12-4; J gene: TRBJ1-4
CDR3 protein: CAIKGHAGFQETQYF; CDR3 DNA: TGTGCCATCAAGGGGCACGCGGGATTCCAAGAGACCCAGTACTTC; clone size: few; D gene: .; V gene: TRBV10-3; J gene: TRBJ2-5
CDR3 protein: CSAGSGTEETGELFF; CDR3 DNA: TGCAGTGCCGGTTCCGGGACAGAAGAAACCGGGGAGCTGTTTTTT; clone size: few; D gene: TRBD1; V gene: TRBV20-1; J gene: TRBJ2-2